These 17 T cell receptor beta chains were sequenced from one sample in a study of OX40 agonist ivuxolimab in advanced cancers. Clones were read by immunoSEQ multiplex PCR, and TCRdb kept only the in-frame ones, dropping some. The table includes 75,000 to 85,000 clones, over 75% detected once. This material consisted of CD4+ or CD8+ T cells sorted from blood, taken in a trial of the OX40 agonist ivuxolimab. These receptors originate from an adult with an advanced solid tumor such as melanoma, head and neck, liver or kidney cancer.

The chain combines TRBV4-2 with TRBJ2-2; 13 nucleotides agree with TRBD2. Germline values: CDR1 LGHNA, CDR2 YNFKEQ. The V gene end was trimmed by 5 bases and the J gene end by 6 bases; junction bases not matched to a gene: 6. The length of the CDR3 is 16 residues. CDR3 sequence: CASSYGLAGEAGELFF. Written as DNA, the CDR3 is TGTGCCAGCAGCTACGGACTAGCGGGAGAGGCCGGGGAGCTGTTTTTT.

V and J are TRBV15 and TRBJ1-1; 7 bases are a match to TRBD1. CDR1 is LNHNV and CDR2 is YYDKDF in the germline V gene (reference sequence). CDR3 size: 18 residues. Trimming cost V 0 bases and J 4 bases; bases outside gene matches: 14. The CDR3 sequence: CATSRDGGSDRTTTEAFF. The CDR3 DNA reads as TGTGCCACCAGCAGAGATGGAGGTTCGGACAGGACAACCACTGAAGCTTTCTTT.

The V call is TRBV2, the J call TRBJ1-4; 8 bases line up with TRBD1. This CDR3 comprises 18 residues. Unmatched junction bases numbered 12, after V lost 6 bases and J lost 0 bases. CDR1 SNHLY and CDR2 FYNNEI come from the germline V gene. In nucleotides, the CDR3 is TGTGCCAGCAGGCCCGGGACAGGATCCTTTACAACTAATGAAAAACTGTTTTTT. Translated: CASRPGTGSFTTNEKLFF.

The genes are TRBV25-1 and TRBJ1-3, with D unresolved. The ends were cut back, 6 bases at V and 4 bases at J, with 7 bases in the middle. The CDR3 extends over 12 amino acids. The germline V gene has CDR1 MGHDK and CDR2 SYGVNS. CDR3 sequence reads: CASRYYGNTIYF. CDR3 in DNA: TGTGCCAGCAGGTATTACGGAAACACCATATATTTT. The full variable domain, with the rest looked up from reference TRBV25-1 and TRBJ1-3, is EADIYQTPRYLVIGTGKKITLECSQTMGHDKMYWYQQDPGMELHLIHYSYGVNSTEKGDLSSESTVSRIRTEHFPLTLESARPSHTSQYLCASRYYGNTIYFGEGSWLTVV.

V is TRBV28 and J is TRBJ2-1; tentatively, D is TRBD1 (5 bases). With 8 bases removed from V and 6 bases from J, the gap between germline ends came to 14 bases. In germline, CDR1 is MDHEN, CDR2 SYDVKM. The CDR3 extends over 13 amino acids. CDR3 residues: CASGARSGNEQFF. The CDR3 coding sequence is TGTGCCAGCGGGGCTAGGTCAGGCAATGAGCAGTTCTTC.

This chain uses TRBV5-4 with TRBJ2-3, with 9 bases that match TRBD2. The CDR3 contains 16 residues. Germline-derived CDR1 and CDR2 are SGHNT and YYREEE (reference sequence). The junction had 3 bases not matched to a gene; V was cut back by 0 bases and J by 1 base. In nucleotides, the CDR3 is TGTGCCAGCAGCTTGGGCTCTAGCGGGGGCACAGATACGCAGTATTTT. Translating gives CASSLGSSGGTDTQYF.

The J gene is TRBJ2-1, the V gene TRBV5-1; no definite D call. The V end was cut by 0 bases, the J end by 0 bases, with 7 bases between. The CDR3 loop spans 15 amino acids. Germline lookup yields CDR1 SGHRS and CDR2 YFSETQ. Written as DNA, the CDR3 is TGCGCCAGCAGCTTGGAAGTGAGCTCCTACAATGAGCAGTTCTTC. Its protein is CASSLEVSSYNEQFF.

V and J are TRBV6-5 and TRBJ2-7, with TRBD1 matching 9 bases. J lost 1 base, V lost 8 bases, and 0 bases had no gene match. The CDR3 spans 12 residues. Germline V gives CDR1 MNHEY, CDR2 SVGAGI. The CDR3 DNA follows: TGTGCCAGCGGGACAGGGTCCTACGAGCAGTACTTC. Translating it yields CASGTGSYEQYF.

The V call is TRBV19, the J call TRBJ1-1, with D possibly being TRBD1 (5 bases). Per germline, CDR1 LNHDA and CDR2 SQIVND (reference sequence). The V gene lost 7 bases and the J gene lost 4 bases, with 16 bases spanning the gap. The CDR3 has 14 amino acids. CDR3 region: CASTQGGGSTEAFF. CDR3 coding DNA: TGTGCCAGTACCCAAGGTGGGGGTTCCACTGAAGCTTTCTTT.

The rearrangement links TRBV18 to TRBJ2-7; maybe TRBD2 (5 bases). V gave up 2 bases and J gave up 7 bases, with 18 bases separating them. Germline V gene data show CDR1 as KGHSH and CDR2 as LQKENI. This CDR3 contains 15 residues. In DNA, the CDR3 is TGTGCCAGCTCACCAAAGAGGGTCCAGATGATGGAGCAGTACTTC. Protein sequence: CASSPKRVQMMEQYF.

The V and J genes are TRBV6-5 and TRBJ1-1; a possible D gene is TRBD1 (5 bases). Germline CDR1 and CDR2: MNHEY and SVGAGI. The CDR3 sequence is 15 residues long. The germline V and J ends were trimmed by 0 bases and 5 bases, with 13 bases remaining between them. CDR3 amino acids: CASSYSARVATEAFF. In DNA form, the CDR3 reads TGTGCCAGCAGTTACTCTGCCAGGGTGGCTACTGAAGCTTTCTTT.

The V gene is TRBV6-1, the J gene TRBJ2-3; D is uncertain. V lost 6 bases and J lost 2, with 3 bases in between. The CDR3 sequence is 11 residues long. From germline, CDR1 is MNHNS and CDR2 SASEGT. The CDR3 bases are TGTGCCAGCAGATACACAGATACGCAGTATTTT. Amino acid sequence: CASRYTDTQYF.

The rearrangement links TRBV27 to TRBJ2-5; D gene ambiguous. CDR1 is MNHEY and CDR2 is SMNVEV in the germline V gene (reference sequence). V lost 6 bases and J 5 bases, leaving 13 bases between the germline ends. There are 13 residues in the CDR3. CDR3 in amino acids: CASSGSRYETQYF. Here the CDR3 DNA reads TGTGCCAGCAGCGGGTCGAGGTATGAGACCCAGTACTTC.

The CDR3 loop is CASSLGDREGEGYTF. As DNA, the CDR3 is TGCGCCAGCAGCTTGGGGGACAGGGAAGGTGAGGGCTACACCTTC. V and J are TRBV5-1 and TRBJ1-2, with 9 bases matching TRBD1. Trimming cost V 0 bases and J 8 bases; bases outside gene matches: 8. This CDR3 has 15 residues. The germline V gene encodes CDR1 SGHRS and CDR2 YFSETQ.

This clone was observed a single time. The CDR3 DNA sequence: TGTGCCAGCAGCTCCCCCCGGGGGGCGAATGAGCAGTTCTTC. It translates to CASSSPRGANEQFF. The chain uses TRBV7-9 and TRBJ2-1; weak D call: TRBD2 (7 bases). Trimming cost V 4 bases and J 7 bases, with 14 bases left between them. Germline CDR1 is SEHNR and CDR2 is FQNEAQ (reference sequence). This CDR3 comprises 14 residues.

In its sample, this clone was seen once. The chain has TRBV27 and TRBJ2-7, with 13 bases aligning to TRBD2. J gave up 4 bases and V 2 bases, and 2 bases lay outside the gene matches. CDR1 and CDR2 (germline): MNHEY, SMNVEV (reference sequence). The CDR3 has 15 residues. In nucleotides, the CDR3 is TGTGCCAGCAGTTTAAGACTAGCGGGAGGATACGAGCAGTACTTC. This translates into CASSLRLAGGYEQYF.

The chain links TRBV6-4 to TRBJ2-1; 8 positions match TRBD2. The CDR3 spans 16 residues. Germline trimming cut 5 bases from V and 4 bases from J; bases unmatched to any gene: 10. Germline V gene lookup returns CDR1 MRHNA and CDR2 SNTAGT. CDR3 residues: CASSIFGTSSYNEQFF. Here the CDR3 DNA reads TGTGCCAGCAGTATATTCGGGACTAGTTCTTACAATGAGCAGTTCTTC.